This is a list of T cell receptor beta chains from one sample in a study of cytomegalovirus exposure and HLA in healthy donors. TCRdb's copy holds only in-frame clones and misses some; the assay was immunoSEQ multiplex PCR. The sample yields about 160,000 clones, 89% seen once. Sequenced sample: PBMCs. All receptors come from a man aged 18 to 30 in good health and CMV-seropositive. Both conserved end residues are part of each CDR3. A D gene is named only where the DNA matches it firmly. Clone size is not always given. Where it is, it says once, few, many or a class for expanded clones.

abundance | j_gene | d_gene | v_gene | CDR3nt | CDR3aa
NA | TRBJ2-3 | TRBD2 | TRBV5-6 | TGTGCCAGCAGACTAGCGGGAGCAGATACGCAGTATTTT | CASRLAGADTQYF
NA | TRBJ1-5 | NA | TRBV7-9 | TGTGCCAGCAGCTTGGGGGGAGGGTACCAGCCCCAGCATTTT | CASSLGGGYQPQHF
NA | TRBJ2-1 | TRBD1 | TRBV7-9 | TGTGCCAGCAGCGAAGAGGACAGGGGGATAAATGAGCAGTTCTTC | CASSEEDRGINEQFF
NA | TRBJ2-5 | TRBD2 | TRBV5-4 | TGTGCCAGCAGCGAGGGACTAGCGGGAATTGAGACCCAGTACTTC | CASSEGLAGIETQYF
NA | TRBJ2-3 | NA | TRBV5-4 | TGTGCCAGCAGCTTGACCTATAGCACAGATACGCAGTATTTT | CASSLTYSTDTQYF
NA | TRBJ2-3 | TRBD1 | TRBV5-4 | TGTGCCAGCCAAGCTAGGGGACAGGGGACAGATACGCAGTATTTT | CASQARGQGTDTQYF
NA | TRBJ2-3 | NA | TRBV18 | TGTGCCAGCTCACCGCGGCAGGGGACCACAGATACGCAGTATTTT | CASSPRQGTTDTQYF
once | TRBJ2-5 | NA | TRBV9 | TGTGCCAGCAGCGAGACCTGGACTGCCTCGGGGGAGACCCAGTACTTC | CASSETWTASGETQYF
NA | TRBJ2-1 | TRBD2 | TRBV30 | TGTGCCTGGAGTATCGGGACTAGTCTTGAGCAGTTCTTC | CAWSIGTSLEQFF
NA | TRBJ2-7 | TRBD2 | TRBV29-1 | TGCAGCGTTGGGGATAGCGGGATTGTCTACGAGCAGTACTTC | CSVGDSGIVYEQYF
NA | TRBJ2-5 | NA | TRBV2 | TGTGCCAGCAGTGATGGCCTGACTACGGAGACCCAGTACTTC | CASSDGLTTETQYF
NA | TRBJ2-7 | NA | TRBV6-5 | TGTGCCAGCAGCCAAGGACTAAAGCAGTACTTC | CASSQGLKQYF
NA | TRBJ2-7 | TRBD1 | TRBV19 | TGTGCCAGTAGTATAGACCCAGGGGGCCATGGCGAGCAGTACTTC | CASSIDPGGHGEQYF
NA | TRBJ1-2 | NA | TRBV28 | TGTGCCAGCGGCAGGGTAAACTATGGCTACACCTTC | CASGRVNYGYTF
NA | TRBJ2-1 | TRBD2 | TRBV5-1 | TGCGCCAGCAGCTTGGCGTTAGCGGGAGGTTCCAGCTCCTACAATGAGCAGTTCTTC | CASSLALAGGSSSYNEQFF
few | TRBJ2-2 | NA | TRBV12-5 | TGTGCTAGTGGTTTGTCGGCGGGGAACACCGGGGAGCTGTTTTTT | CASGLSAGNTGELFF
NA | TRBJ2-2 | NA | TRBV9 | TGTGCCAGCAGCGTAGACGGGGACACCGGGGAGCTGTTTTTT | CASSVDGDTGELFF
NA | TRBJ2-2 | TRBD1 | TRBV27 | TGTGCCAGCAGTTTACTACAGGGGACCGGGGAGCTGTTTTTT | CASSLLQGTGELFF
once | TRBJ2-1 | TRBD1 | TRBV7-6 | TGTGCCAGCAGCTTAGGGGGACAGGGGGCACTCAATGAGCAGTTCTTC | CASSLGGQGALNEQFF
NA | TRBJ2-7 | TRBD1 | TRBV6-5 | TGTGCCAGCGCACTAGACAGGGGCGACTCCTACGAGCAGTACTTC | CASALDRGDSYEQYF
NA | TRBJ2-1 | TRBD1 | TRBV6-4 | TGTGCCAGCAGTTCCGGACAGGTCGGGGTCGGTGAGCAGTTCTTC | CASSSGQVGVGEQFF
NA | TRBJ1-1 | NA | TRBV28 | TGTGCCAGCACCTGGGGGGGAGGTGGGCTGGAAGCTTTCTTT | CASTWGGGGLEAFF
NA | TRBJ2-7 | NA | TRBV18 | TGTGCCAGCTCACCACCGGAGGGCTACGAGCAGTACTTC | CASSPPEGYEQYF
NA | TRBJ2-6 | NA | TRBV29-1 | TGCAGCGCGGTGACTGGGGCCAACGTCCTGACTTTC | CSAVTGANVLTF
NA | TRBJ2-3 | NA | TRBV7-3 | TGTGCCAGCAGCTTAAGTTACGGGAGCACAGATACGCAGTATTTT | CASSLSYGSTDTQYF
NA | TRBJ1-1 | TRBD1 | TRBV11-2 | TGTGCCAGCAGGCAGACAGGGGTAACTGAAGCTTTCTTT | CASRQTGVTEAFF
few | TRBJ2-7 | TRBD1 | TRBV18 | TGTGCCAGCTCACCCGGGACAGTGTTTTACGAGCAGTACTTC | CASSPGTVFYEQYF
NA | TRBJ1-4 | TRBD1 | TRBV23-1 | TGCGCCAGCACCTCGCGAATACAGGGGAGTAATGAAAAACTGTTTTTT | CASTSRIQGSNEKLFF
NA | TRBJ2-1 | NA | TRBV6-5 | TGTGCCAGCAGTTACGAGAGCTCCTACAATGAGCAGTTCTTC | CASSYESSYNEQFF
NA | TRBJ2-2 | NA | TRBV27 | TGTGCCAGCAGTTTCGTCGGGAGCGCCGGGGAGCTGTTTTTT | CASSFVGSAGELFF
many | TRBJ1-5 | NA | TRBV28 | TGTGCCAGCAGCAGGGATAGCAATCAGCCCCAGCATTTT | CASSRDSNQPQHF
NA | TRBJ1-2 | TRBD1 | TRBV19 | TGTGCCAGTAGCAGGGACAGGGGACCTTATGGCTACACCTTC | CASSRDRGPYGYTF
NA | TRBJ2-3 | TRBD2 | TRBV2 | TGTGCCAGCCGACTAGCGGGAGCTTCGGCAGATACGCAGTATTTT | CASRLAGASADTQYF
NA | TRBJ2-1 | TRBD2 | TRBV10-3 | TGTGCCATCAGTAGACTAGCGGCTGGCGATGAGCAGTTCTTC | CAISRLAAGDEQFF
NA | TRBJ1-1 | NA | TRBV27 | TGTGCCAGCAGTATCGCGGACAGTCCCACTGAAGCTTTCTTT | CASSIADSPTEAFF
NA | TRBJ2-3 | NA | TRBV7-2 | TGTGCCAGCAGCTCCAGATCTAGCACAGATACGCAGTATTTT | CASSSRSSTDTQYF
NA | TRBJ2-3 | TRBD2 | TRBV4-2 | TGTGCCAGCAGCCAAGACCGTGCGGGAGGGCCCACAGATACGCAGTATTTT | CASSQDRAGGPTDTQYF
NA | TRBJ1-1 | NA | TRBV20-1 | TGCAGTGCGTGGAGAAACACTGAAGCTTTCTTT | CSAWRNTEAFF
NA | TRBJ1-2 | TRBD1 | TRBV6-1 | TGTGCCAGCAGTGACTACCTCAGACAGGGGGCTTCCACCTTC | CASSDYLRQGASTF
NA | TRBJ2-1 | TRBD2 | TRBV28 | TGTGCCAGCAGTCCCCCGGGACTAGCGGGTAGGAATGAGCAGTTCTTC | CASSPPGLAGRNEQFF
NA | TRBJ1-4 | TRBD1 | TRBV5-5 | TGTGCCAGCAGCCCCACAGGGGCAACTAATGAAAAACTGTTTTTT | CASSPTGATNEKLFF